A selection of T cell receptor beta chains follows, all from one sample in a study of beta chain features in type 1 diabetes. Profiling relied on immunoSEQ multiplex PCR, and the TCRdb table lists in-frame clones only, not all of them. The sample has roughly 260,000 clones; approximately 10% are singletons. Sequenced: naive CD4+ T cells from blood. These receptors all stem from a man younger than 45 with type 1 diabetes. CDR3s include the opening cysteine and the closing phenylalanine or tryptophan. The D gene is left open where the match is weak. Where a row states a size, it is once, few, many or the class of an expanded clone; other rows omit it.

>few|TRBD1|TRBV19|15|TRBJ1-1
CASTHHRDRGTEAFF
TGTGCCAGTACCCACCATCGGGACAGGGGAACTGAAGCTTTCTTT
>few|TRBD2|TRBV2|13|TRBJ2-5
CASERGVQETQYF
TGTGCCAGCGAGCGGGGGGTCCAAGAGACCCAGTACTTC
>NA|NA|TRBV27|15|TRBJ2-7
CASSPRPGQGLRAYF
TGTGCCAGCAGCCCCCGCCCGGGACAAGGGCTCCGGGCGTACTTC
>few|NA|TRBV25-1|13|TRBJ2-5
CASSDRNQETQYF
TGTGCCAGCAGTGACCGTAACCAAGAGACCCAGTACTTC
>NA|TRBD2|TRBV11-2|15|TRBJ2-7
CASSHSGGAAYEQYF
TGTGCCAGCAGCCACAGCGGGGGGGCCGCCTACGAGCAGTACTTC
>NA|NA|TRBV19|15|TRBJ2-2
CASSSGAQTTGELFF
TGTGCCAGTAGTTCGGGTGCCCAGACCACCGGGGAGCTGTTTTTT
>NA|TRBD1|TRBV29-1|13|TRBJ2-7
CSVTGNYIYEQYF
TGCAGCGTGACAGGGAATTACATCTACGAGCAGTACTTC
>NA|TRBD1|TRBV4-3|15|TRBJ1-6
CASSQVDRENSPLHF
TGCGCCAGCAGCCAGGTGGACAGGGAGAATTCACCCCTCCACTTT
>NA|TRBD1|TRBV5-4|15|TRBJ1-1
CASSVGTGRNTEAFF
TGTGCCAGCAGCGTGGGGACAGGGCGGAACACTGAAGCTTTCTTT
>NA|NA|TRBV11-3|12|TRBJ2-5
CASRRTGETQYF
TGTGCCAGCAGACGGACTGGGGAGACCCAGTACTTC
>NA|TRBD1|TRBV5-6|18|TRBJ1-5
CASSLRGTGTDSNQPQHF
TGTGCCAGCAGCCTGAGGGGCACAGGGACAGATAGCAATCAGCCCCAGCATTTT
>few|NA|TRBV7-9|13|TRBJ1-2
CASSFGGGDGYTF
TGTGCCAGCAGCTTCGGGGGAGGGGACGGCTACACCTTC
>NA|TRBD1|TRBV29-1|13|TRBJ2-1
CSVDRGLPNEQFF
TGCAGCGTTGACAGGGGGCTTCCCAATGAGCAGTTCTTC
>few|TRBD2|TRBV5-1|14|TRBJ2-7
CASSRGLAGIEQYF
TGCGCCAGCAGCCGGGGACTAGCGGGGATCGAGCAGTACTTC
>few|NA|TRBV2|14|TRBJ2-2
CASSVGTKTGELFF
TGTGCCAGCAGTGTCGGGACAAAAACCGGGGAGCTGTTTTTT
>NA|TRBD2|TRBV7-9|14|TRBJ2-7
CASSSRGGPYEQYF
TGTGCCAGCAGCTCCCGGGGGGGGCCCTACGAGCAGTACTTC
>few|TRBD2|TRBV18|14|TRBJ2-5
CASRTSGGQETQYF
TGTGCCAGCCGGACTAGCGGGGGACAAGAGACCCAGTACTTC
>NA|TRBD2|TRBV11-2|17|TRBJ2-3
CASSLPGLAGGTDTQYF
TGTGCCAGCAGCTTGCCCGGACTAGCGGGGGGCACAGATACGCAGTATTTT
>few|NA|TRBV5-1|14|TRBJ2-7
CASSLEDFVDEQYF
TGCGCCAGCAGCTTGGAGGACTTCGTCGACGAGCAGTACTTC
>few|NA|TRBV7-3|12|TRBJ2-1
CASSDPGNEQFF
TGTGCCAGCAGCGACCCGGGAAATGAGCAGTTCTTC
>NA|TRBD2|TRBV7-2|14|TRBJ2-7
CASSLDRGGYEQYF
TGTGCCAGCAGCTTAGATCGCGGGGGGTACGAGCAGTACTTC
>few|NA|TRBV13|16|TRBJ2-7
CASSFLWRGSSYEQYF
TGTGCCAGCAGCTTCTTGTGGCGGGGCTCCTCCTACGAGCAGTACTTC
>NA|NA|TRBV7-3|13|TRBJ2-1
CASSFDYLNEQFF
TGTGCCAGCAGCTTTGACTACCTAAATGAGCAGTTCTTC
>few|NA|TRBV5-4|14|TRBJ2-5
CASSLVPGQETQYF
TGTGCCAGCAGCTTGGTGCCAGGTCAAGAGACCCAGTACTTC
>NA|NA|TRBV19|15|TRBJ2-1
CASSGIAGGGNEQFF
TGTGCCAGTAGTGGCATAGCCGGAGGTGGCAATGAGCAGTTCTTC
>few|NA|TRBV7-9|14|TRBJ1-6
CASSPDLRGSPLHF
TGTGCCAGCAGCCCCGACCTCAGGGGATCACCCCTCCACTTT
>NA|NA|TRBV18|14|TRBJ1-2
CASSPRRGGDGYTF
TGTGCCAGCTCACCCAGGCGGGGGGGAGATGGCTACACCTTC
>NA|TRBD2|TRBV9|15|TRBJ2-1
CASSLYSGEGNEQFF
TGTGCCAGCAGCCTCTATAGCGGGGAGGGGAATGAGCAGTTCTTC
>few|NA|TRBV29-1|12|TRBJ2-3
CSVDPGSDTQYF
TGCAGCGTTGACCCGGGGTCAGATACGCAGTATTTT
>few|NA|TRBV10-3|13|TRBJ2-1
CAISGTGDNEQFF
TGTGCCATCAGTGGCACTGGAGACAATGAGCAGTTCTTC
>few|TRBD1|TRBV5-1|17|TRBJ2-6
CASSHGTGDSGANVLTF
TGCGCCAGCAGCCATGGGACAGGGGACTCTGGGGCCAACGTCCTGACTTTC
>NA|NA|TRBV9|16|TRBJ2-7
CASSVEAPGVEYEQYF
TGTGCCAGCAGCGTAGAGGCTCCGGGGGTCGAGTACGAGCAGTACTTC
>NA|TRBD1|TRBV25-1|14|TRBJ1-2
CASSEYGTGNGYTF
TGTGCCAGCAGTGAATACGGGACAGGCAATGGCTACACCTTC
>NA|NA|TRBV9|15|TRBJ1-1
CASSAFTYGDTEAFF
TGTGCCAGCAGCGCGTTCACGTACGGGGACACTGAAGCTTTCTTT
>few|NA|TRBV4-2|16|TRBJ2-1
CASSQGTALLYNEQFF
TGTGCCAGCAGCCAAGGGACAGCACTTTTATACAATGAGCAGTTCTTC
>few|NA|TRBV7-9|12|TRBJ1-1
CASSLTRPEAFF
TGTGCCAGCAGCCTTACTAGACCTGAAGCTTTCTTT
>few|NA|TRBV6-1|14|TRBJ2-7
CASSRELHTYEQYF
TGTGCCAGCAGCCGGGAGCTCCACACCTACGAGCAGTACTTC
>few|TRBD1|TRBV20-1|11|TRBJ1-2
CRAPTTGSYTF
TGCAGAGCACCTACGACAGGGAGCTACACCTTC
>few|NA|TRBV11-2|14|TRBJ2-3
CASRRITGRDTQYF
TGTGCCAGCAGGAGGATAACAGGACGGGATACGCAGTATTTT
>few|TRBD2|TRBV19|14|TRBJ2-1
CASSILAGDNEQFF
TGTGCCAGTAGTATCCTAGCGGGAGACAATGAGCAGTTCTTC
>few|TRBD2|TRBV7-9|16|TRBJ2-5
CASSLSSGGAGETQYF
TGTGCCAGCAGCTTATCTAGCGGGGGGGCCGGCGAGACCCAGTACTTC
>NA|NA|TRBV7-3|12|TRBJ1-2
CASSSQGYGYTF
TGTGCCAGCAGCTCCCAGGGATATGGCTACACCTTC
>few|NA|TRBV9|13|TRBJ1-1
CASSVAVNTEAFF
TGTGCCAGCAGCGTAGCCGTGAACACTGAAGCTTTCTTT
>few|TRBD1|TRBV5-4|17|TRBJ2-2
CASSPPPGQGRTGELFF
TGTGCCAGCAGCCCACCCCCGGGACAGGGGCGTACCGGGGAGCTGTTTTTT
>NA|NA|TRBV19|13|TRBJ2-1
CASSIGGGVEQFF
TGTGCCAGTAGTATAGGAGGGGGGGTAGAGCAGTTCTTC
>few|TRBD1|TRBV4-1|16|TRBJ2-1
CASSRGTGANHNEQFF
TGCGCCAGCAGCCGGGGGACAGGGGCTAATCACAATGAGCAGTTCTTC
>few|TRBD1|TRBV9|14|TRBJ1-5
CASSDGQGDQPQHF
TGTGCCAGCAGCGATGGACAGGGAGATCAGCCCCAGCATTTT
>NA|NA|TRBV7-6|13|TRBJ1-5
CASSYGWGQPQHF
TGTGCCAGCAGCTACGGGTGGGGCCAGCCCCAGCATTTT
>few|TRBD2|TRBV7-2|17|TRBJ2-1
CASSLALGTSGYNEQFF
TGTGCCAGCAGCTTAGCGCTCGGGACTAGCGGTTACAATGAGCAGTTCTTC
>NA|NA|TRBV6-5|15|TRBJ1-5
CASSYSSGLDQPQHF
TGTGCCAGCAGTTACTCGAGCGGGCTCGATCAGCCCCAGCATTTT
>few|NA|TRBV4-3|20|TRBJ2-1
CASSQDASYDHAAAYNEQFF
TGCGCCAGCAGCCAAGATGCTAGTTACGACCATGCGGCCGCCTACAATGAGCAGTTCTTC
>NA|NA|TRBV18|14|TRBJ2-3
CASSPNGDTDTQYF
TGTGCCAGCTCACCTAACGGGGACACAGATACGCAGTATTTT
>few|NA|TRBV9|17|TRBJ1-2
CASSVARAEEGSHGYTF
TGTGCCAGCAGCGTAGCCAGGGCAGAAGAAGGTTCACATGGCTACACCTTC
>NA|NA|TRBV4-1|14|TRBJ1-1
CASSLVLLNTEAFF
TGCGCCAGCAGCCTCGTTCTTTTGAACACTGAAGCTTTCTTT